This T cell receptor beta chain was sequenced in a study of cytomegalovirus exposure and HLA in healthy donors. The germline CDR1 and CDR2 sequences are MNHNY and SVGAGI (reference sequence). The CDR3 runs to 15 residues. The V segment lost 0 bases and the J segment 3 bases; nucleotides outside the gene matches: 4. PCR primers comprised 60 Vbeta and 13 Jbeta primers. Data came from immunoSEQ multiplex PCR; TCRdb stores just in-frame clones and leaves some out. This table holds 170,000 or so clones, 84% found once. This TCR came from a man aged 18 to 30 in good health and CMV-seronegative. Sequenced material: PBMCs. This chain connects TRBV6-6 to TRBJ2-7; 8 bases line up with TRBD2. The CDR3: CASSYSEREFYEQYF. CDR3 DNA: TGTGCCAGCAGTTACTCGGAGCGGGAGTTCTACGAGCAGTACTTC.